This T cell receptor beta chain appears in the sequencing data of a study of blood T cell repertoires in COVID-19. Study summary: The study drew acute and convalescent COVID-19 samples from the United States, Italy and Spain. T cells, B-cell-depleted T cells, or PBMCs supplied cDNA or gDNA.

Profiling relied on immunoSEQ multiplex PCR, and the TCRdb table lists in-frame clones only, not all of them. The top ten clones hold roughly 6.3% of a sample with 200,000 to 250,000 clones, 86% of them seen once. The CDR3 contains 15 residues. CDR1 is MNHNS and CDR2 is SASEGT in the germline V gene. Trimming took off 2 bases at V and 2 bases at J, with 12 bases between the two ends. The TCR was taken from a man in his sixties with acute or convalescent COVID-19. The chain has TRBV6-1 and TRBJ2-5, with D possibly matching TRBD1 (5 bases). Sequenced input: peripheral blood. This CDR3 is CASSEFQTEQETQYF. The DNA of the CDR3 is TGTGCCAGCAGTGAATTTCAGACAGAGCAAGAGACCCAGTACTTC.